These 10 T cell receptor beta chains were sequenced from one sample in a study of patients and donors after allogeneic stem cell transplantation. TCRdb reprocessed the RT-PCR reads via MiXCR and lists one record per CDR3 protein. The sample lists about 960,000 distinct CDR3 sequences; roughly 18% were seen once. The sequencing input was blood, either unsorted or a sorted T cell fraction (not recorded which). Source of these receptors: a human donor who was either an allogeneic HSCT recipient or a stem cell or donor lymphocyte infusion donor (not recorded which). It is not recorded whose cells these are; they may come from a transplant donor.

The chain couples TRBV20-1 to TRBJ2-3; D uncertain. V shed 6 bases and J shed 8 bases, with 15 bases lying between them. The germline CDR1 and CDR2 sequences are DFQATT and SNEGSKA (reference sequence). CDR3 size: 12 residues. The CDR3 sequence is CSASSRVSTQYF. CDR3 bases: TGCAGTGCGAGCTCAAGGGTTAGTACGCAGTATTTT.

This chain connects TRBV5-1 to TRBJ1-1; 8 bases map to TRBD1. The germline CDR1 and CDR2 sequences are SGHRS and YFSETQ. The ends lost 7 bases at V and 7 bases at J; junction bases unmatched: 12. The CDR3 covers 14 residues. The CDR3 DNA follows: TGCGCCAGCTCTCCCGGGACAGGAGGTTTTGAAGCTTTCTTT. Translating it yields CASSPGTGGFEAFF.

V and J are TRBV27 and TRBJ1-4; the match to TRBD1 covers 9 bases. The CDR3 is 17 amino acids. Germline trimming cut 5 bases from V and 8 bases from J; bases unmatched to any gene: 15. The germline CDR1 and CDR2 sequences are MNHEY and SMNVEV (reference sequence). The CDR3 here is CASSQPGTGKAGEKLFF. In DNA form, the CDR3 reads TGTGCCAGCAGTCAGCCTGGGACAGGGAAGGCGGGGGAAAAACTGTTTTTT.

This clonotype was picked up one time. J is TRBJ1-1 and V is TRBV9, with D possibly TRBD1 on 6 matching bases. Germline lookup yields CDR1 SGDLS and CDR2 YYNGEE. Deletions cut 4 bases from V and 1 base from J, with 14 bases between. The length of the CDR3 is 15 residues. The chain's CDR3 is CASSSGEGANTEAFF. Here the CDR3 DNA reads TGTGCCAGCAGCTCAGGGGAGGGTGCGAACACTGAAGCTTTCTTT.

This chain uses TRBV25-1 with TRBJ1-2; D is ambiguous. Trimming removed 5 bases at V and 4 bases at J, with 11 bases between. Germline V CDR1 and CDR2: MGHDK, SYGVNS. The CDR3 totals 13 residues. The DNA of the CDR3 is TGTGCCAGCAGTCGCGGTGCCGTCTATGGCTACACCTTC. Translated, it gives CASSRGAVYGYTF.

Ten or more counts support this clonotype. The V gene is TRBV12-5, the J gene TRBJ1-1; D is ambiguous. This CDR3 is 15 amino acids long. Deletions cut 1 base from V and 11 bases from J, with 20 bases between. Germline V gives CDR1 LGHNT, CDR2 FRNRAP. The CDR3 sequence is CASGLEMTRLTGAFF. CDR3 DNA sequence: TGTGCTAGTGGTTTGGAAATGACACGGCTCACGGGGGCTTTCTTT. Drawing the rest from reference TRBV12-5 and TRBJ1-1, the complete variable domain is DARVTQTPRHKVTEMGQEVTMRCQPILGHNTVFWYRQTMMQGLELLAYFRNRAPLDDSGMPKDRFSAEMPDATLATLKIQPSEPRDSAVYFCASGLEMTRLTGAFFGQGTRLTVV.

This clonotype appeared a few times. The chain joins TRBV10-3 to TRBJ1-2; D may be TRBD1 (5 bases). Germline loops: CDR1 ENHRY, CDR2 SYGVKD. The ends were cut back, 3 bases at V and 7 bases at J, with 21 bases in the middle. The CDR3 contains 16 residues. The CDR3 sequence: CAISDLQGFGRAGYTF. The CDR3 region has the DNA TGTGCCATCAGTGACCTTCAGGGATTTGGACGTGCTGGCTACACCTTC.

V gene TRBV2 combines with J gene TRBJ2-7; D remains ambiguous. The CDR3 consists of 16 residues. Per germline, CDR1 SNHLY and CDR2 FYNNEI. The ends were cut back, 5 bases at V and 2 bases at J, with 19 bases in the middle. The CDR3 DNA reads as TGTGCCAGCAGTCCACCCTCAGTAGGATTAACCTACGAGCAGTACTTC. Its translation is CASSPPSVGLTYEQYF.

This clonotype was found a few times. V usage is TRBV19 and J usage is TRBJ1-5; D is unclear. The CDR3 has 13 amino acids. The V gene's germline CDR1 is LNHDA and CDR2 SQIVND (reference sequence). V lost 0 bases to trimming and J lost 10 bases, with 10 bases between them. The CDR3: CASSIDRTRPQHF. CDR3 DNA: TGTGCCAGTAGTATAGACAGGACTCGTCCCCAGCATTTT.

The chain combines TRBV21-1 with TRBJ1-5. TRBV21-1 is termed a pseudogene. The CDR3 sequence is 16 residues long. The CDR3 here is CASSKGRGSCNQPQHF. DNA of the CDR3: TGTGCCAGCAGCAAAGGACGAGGGTCCTGCAATCAGCCCCAGCATTTT.